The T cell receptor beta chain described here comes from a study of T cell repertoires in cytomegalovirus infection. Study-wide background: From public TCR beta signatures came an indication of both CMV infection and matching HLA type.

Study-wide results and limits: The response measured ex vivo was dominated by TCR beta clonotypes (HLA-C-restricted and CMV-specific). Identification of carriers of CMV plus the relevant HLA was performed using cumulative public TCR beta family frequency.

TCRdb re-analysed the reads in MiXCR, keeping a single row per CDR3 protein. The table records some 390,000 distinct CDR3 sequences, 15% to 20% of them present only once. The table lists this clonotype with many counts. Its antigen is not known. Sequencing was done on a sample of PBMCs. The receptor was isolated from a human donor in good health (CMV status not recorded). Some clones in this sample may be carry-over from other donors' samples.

The CDR3 reads CASRRDGNTEAFF. The CDR3 nucleotides read TGTGCCAGCAGAAGGGACGGGAACACTGAAGCTTTCTTT. The chain carries TRBV12-3 or TRBV12-4 and TRBJ1-1; the D gene is possibly TRBD1 (5 bases). The CDR3 is 13 residues long. Between the trimmed V and J ends, which lost 6 bases and 1 base, there was a span of 9 bases.